The clone carrying this T cell receptor beta chain was detected a few times. Its antigen is as yet unknown. This entry is derived from a study of vaccination effects on CD4 cells after COVID-19. In the study overall: Sample donation by two convalescent patients took place 16 days and one week before vaccination.

Assay: immunoSEQ multiplex PCR; the TCRdb copy retains only in-frame clones and omits some. The table records around 40,000 clones, about three quarters of them present only once. Expansion with viral peptide pools was applied to antigen-specific CD4+ T cells by the ViraFEST assay prior to sequencing. Cells that had been cultured for 10 days were the source of isolated CD4+ T cells. PCR-confirmed SARS-CoV-2 infection occurred in the person between March and December 2020. Wells of a few million PBMC each were grown with 7.5 to 10 IU/ml IL-2 and about 9.6 ug/ml peptides. V lost 1 base to trimming and J lost 5 bases, with 12 bases between them. Looked up from germline, CDR1 is SGHTA and CDR2 is FQGNSA. This CDR3 region has 15 residues.

The chain combines TRBV7-2 with TRBJ1-5, with D possibly TRBD1 on 5 matching bases. The source of this sequence is a human donor who had a prior SARS-CoV-2 infection. The source was CD4+ T cells from PBMCs cultured with a peptide pool, collected before COVID-19 vaccination. The CDR3, as DNA: TGTGCCAGCAGCTTAGACGGGGCCCCTTATCAGCCCCAGCATTTT. Translating it yields CASSLDGAPYQPQHF.